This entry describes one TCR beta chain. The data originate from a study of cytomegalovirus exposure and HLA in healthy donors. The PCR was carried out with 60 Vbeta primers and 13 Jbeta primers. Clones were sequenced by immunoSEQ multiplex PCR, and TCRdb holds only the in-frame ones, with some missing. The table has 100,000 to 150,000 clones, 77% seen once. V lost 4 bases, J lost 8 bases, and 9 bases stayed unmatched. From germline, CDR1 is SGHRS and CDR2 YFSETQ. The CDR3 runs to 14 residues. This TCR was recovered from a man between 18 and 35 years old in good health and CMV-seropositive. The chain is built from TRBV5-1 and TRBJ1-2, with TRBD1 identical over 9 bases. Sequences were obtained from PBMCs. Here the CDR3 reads CASSVEDRGKGYTF. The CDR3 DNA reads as TGCGCCAGCAGCGTGGAAGACAGGGGGAAAGGCTACACCTTC. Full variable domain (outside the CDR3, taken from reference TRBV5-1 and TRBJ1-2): KAGVTQTPRYLIKTRGQQVTLSCSPISGHRSVSWYQQTPGQGLQFLFEYFSETQRNKGNFPGRFSGRQFSNSRSEMNVSTLELGDSALYLCASSVEDRGKGYTFGSGTRLTVV.